The 12 T cell receptor beta chains below all came from one sample that was sequenced in a study of cytomegalovirus exposure and HLA in healthy donors. The PCR made use of 60 Vbeta and 13 Jbeta primers. Data came from immunoSEQ multiplex PCR; TCRdb stores just in-frame clones and leaves some out. This sample has 200,000 to 250,000 clones, with approximately 80% found just once. Specimen: PBMCs. These receptors were collected from a woman between 50 and 59 years old in good health and CMV-seropositive.

J is TRBJ2-3 and V is TRBV29-1; 9 nucleotides match TRBD1. This CDR3 contains 14 residues. Per germline, CDR1 SQVTM and CDR2 ANQGSEA. Unmatched junction bases numbered 8, after V lost 6 bases and J lost 4 bases. The CDR3 DNA reads as TGCAGCGTCCGTAGGGGACAGGGATCAGATACGCAGTATTTT. It is translated as CSVRRGQGSDTQYF.

The CDR3 sequence is CASSEAQGGTGELFF. DNA for the CDR3: TGTGCCAGCAGTGAAGCACAGGGAGGGACCGGGGAGCTGTTTTTT. The V gene is TRBV2, the J gene TRBJ2-2, with a tentative D call TRBD2 (7 bases). CDR1 and CDR2 from the germline V gene are SNHLY and FYNNEI. The CDR3 runs 15 residues. Trimming took 0 bases from V and 5 from J, leaving 10 bases between them.

The chain has TRBV6-6 and TRBJ1-5; TRBD1 matches at 11 bases. After removal of 5 bases from V and 7 bases from J, the junction contained 10 bases not matched to a gene. Germline loops: CDR1 MNHNY, CDR2 SVGAGI (reference sequence). This CDR3 is built from 16 residues. DNA for the CDR3: TGTGCCAGCAGTCTAAGGACAGGGGGCGTTTTACAGCCCCAGCATTTT. This sequence encodes CASSLRTGGVLQPQHF.

In its sample, this clone was seen once. This chain links TRBV28 with TRBJ2-7, with 11 positions matching TRBD1. The CDR3 consists of 12 residues. Germline CDR1 reads MDHEN; CDR2 reads SYDVKM. The J segment lost 9 bases and the V segment lost 6 bases, leaving 4 bases of the junction unmatched. Written as DNA, the CDR3 is TGTGCCAGCAGGGGGGGACAGGGGGTGCAGTACTTC. It is translated as CASRGGQGVQYF.

The rearrangement joins TRBV2 to TRBJ1-1; D remains unclear. Trimming took 11 bases from V and 6 from J, leaving 13 bases between them. Germline V CDR1 and CDR2: SNHLY, FYNNEI. CDR3 length: 11 amino acids. This CDR3 reads CASDPGAEAFF. In DNA form, the CDR3 reads TGTGCCTCCGATCCGGGAGCTGAAGCTTTCTTT.

This clone is a singleton in its sample. CDR3 protein: CASSPPTPGQEQYF. In DNA, the CDR3 is TGCGCCAGCAGTCCGCCCACCCCGGGACAGGAGCAGTACTTC. The chain links TRBV5-1 to TRBJ2-7, with TRBD1 identical over 7 bases. Germline V gene lookup returns CDR1 SGHRS and CDR2 YFSETQ. The CDR3 spans 14 residues. The junction had 12 bases not matched to a gene; V was cut back by 5 bases and J by 7 bases.

The chain carries TRBV9 and TRBJ2-3; D ambiguous. This CDR3 comprises 16 residues. Germline assignment: CDR1 SGDLS and CDR2 YYNGEE. The ends were cut back, 0 bases at V and 2 bases at J, with 13 bases in the middle. The CDR3 sequence is CASSVGAPLHTDTQYF. The CDR3 DNA reads as TGTGCCAGCAGCGTAGGGGCCCCCCTACACACAGATACGCAGTATTTT.

This sequence joins TRBV19 and TRBJ1-2; no definite D call. The CDR3 consists of 14 residues. The V end lost 4 bases, the J end lost 5 bases, and 14 bases lay between the germline ends. The germline gives CDR1 LNHDA, CDR2 SQIVND (reference sequence). CDR3 sequence reads: CASSKSTAAYGYTF. The CDR3 coding sequence is TGTGCCAGTAGTAAATCTACAGCAGCTTATGGCTACACCTTC.

The CDR3, as DNA: TGTGCCAGCAGTTTAGCCAGTTCAAATCAGCCCCAGCATTTT. It specifies CASSLASSNQPQHF. The chain joins TRBV28 to TRBJ1-5; D unresolved. V lost 2 bases, J lost 4 bases, and 9 bases lay in between. The CDR3 contains 14 residues. Germline loops: CDR1 MDHEN, CDR2 SYDVKM.

This clone was seen only once. This chain joins TRBV11-2 and TRBJ2-7; 9 bases match TRBD2. The J segment lost 6 bases and the V segment lost 2 bases, leaving 2 bases of the junction unmatched. The CDR3 totals 13 residues. In germline, CDR1 is SGHAT, CDR2 FQNNGV. The CDR3 region is CASSLLAGSEQYF. In DNA, the CDR3 is TGTGCCAGCAGCTTACTAGCGGGGAGCGAGCAGTACTTC.

The chain carries TRBV10-3 and TRBJ1-6; 7 bases match TRBD1. The CDR3 runs 14 residues. Germline CDR1 reads ENHRY; CDR2 reads SYGVKD. The trim removed 6 bases at V and 5 bases at J, leaving 4 bases unmatched. The CDR3 DNA is TGTGCCATCAGCTGGGACAGTCATAATTCACCCCTCCACTTT. It encodes CAISWDSHNSPLHF.

The chain recombines TRBV18 with TRBJ2-7, with D tentatively TRBD1 (5 bases). Germline V gene data show CDR1 as KGHSH and CDR2 as LQKENI. The CDR3 loop spans 14 amino acids. The V end was cut by 6 bases, the J end by 2 bases, with 14 bases between. CDR3 coding DNA: TGTGCCAGCTCCAGAGACAGAGGAACCTACGAGCAGTACTTC. Translation: CASSRDRGTYEQYF.